These T cell receptor beta chains were read from a single sample in a study of blood T cell repertoires in COVID-19. The method was immunoSEQ multiplex PCR; TCRdb's version includes in-frame clones alone and lacks a portion of them. The table records about 370,000 clones, approximately 89% of them present only once. The material sequenced was PBMCs or T cells enriched from blood (not recorded which). These receptors were taken from a woman under 40 who had recovered from COVID-19. The CDR3 runs from the conserved cysteine through the conserved F or W. A D gene is named only where the DNA matches it firmly. The listing skips clone size in some rows; elsewhere it reads once, few, many or a size class.

CASSLDGVARNTIYF TGCGCCAGCAGCTTGGACGGAGTAGCTAGAAACACCATATATTTT TRBV5-1 . TRBJ1-3 .
CAYRDIEKLFF TGTGCCTACCGGGACATAGAAAAACTGTTTTTT TRBV30 . TRBJ1-4 .
CASSLQGRSETQYF TGTGCCAGCAGCTTACAGGGGCGGTCGGAGACCCAGTACTTC TRBV7-9 . TRBJ2-5 .
CASRRALDTGELFF TGTGCCAGCAGGAGGGCACTGGACACCGGGGAGCTGTTTTTT TRBV6-5 . TRBJ2-2 .
CASSFQDRGNTEAFF TGTGCCAGCAGCTTTCAGGACAGGGGGAACACTGAAGCTTTCTTT TRBV7-9 . TRBJ1-1 TRBD1
CASSIHGWGDEQFF TGTGCCAGCAGCATACACGGGTGGGGGGATGAGCAGTTCTTC TRBV2 . TRBJ2-1 .
CAISESIGTGGSNQPQHF TGTGCCATCAGTGAGTCGATCGGGACAGGGGGTAGCAATCAGCCCCAGCATTTT TRBV10-3 . TRBJ1-5 TRBD1
CASSESIGGTRPNNEQFF TGCGCCAGCAGTGAGTCGATCGGGGGGACTAGACCGAACAATGAGCAGTTCTTC TRBV10-1 . TRBJ2-1 TRBD2
CASSSQSGYGYTF TGTGCCAGCAGTTCCCAATCGGGGTATGGCTACACCTTC TRBV28 . TRBJ1-2 .
CASRGGTLDGPNQPQHF TGTGCCAGCAGGGGGGGGACCCTCGACGGACCCAATCAGCCCCAGCATTTT TRBV27 . TRBJ1-5 .
CASSLAAAITDTQYF TGCGCCAGCAGCTTGGCAGCAGCGATCACAGATACGCAGTATTTT TRBV5-1 . TRBJ2-3 .
CASSPGTGSGYTF TGTGCCAGCAGCCCCGGGACAGGGAGCGGCTACACCTTC TRBV5-6 . TRBJ1-2 TRBD1
CAWTTGPSVNSPLHF TGTGCCTGGACCACAGGGCCTTCTGTTAATTCACCCCTCCACTTT TRBV30 . TRBJ1-6 .
CASSATGANTIYF TGTGCCAGCAGCGCCACAGGGGCAAACACCATATATTTT TRBV9 . TRBJ1-3 TRBD1
CASSLRGLDYGYTF TGTGCCAGCAGTTTGCGAGGGCTTGACTATGGCTACACCTTC TRBV27 once TRBJ1-2 .
CAWSPPGTGKSGYTF TGTGCCTGGAGTCCACCCGGGACAGGGAAGAGTGGCTACACCTTC TRBV30 . TRBJ1-2 TRBD1
CATKRGQNLEAFF TGTGCCACTAAACGGGGACAGAACTTAGAAGCTTTCTTT TRBV10-3 few TRBJ1-1 TRBD1
CASSPGQGYSPLHF TGTGCCAGTAGTCCAGGACAGGGGTATTCACCCCTCCACTTT TRBV19 . TRBJ1-6 TRBD1
CASSLLDSGNTIYF TGTGCCAGCAGCTTACTAGACAGTGGAAACACCATATATTTT TRBV7-2 . TRBJ1-3 .
CASSLGPSGTEAFF TGTGCCAGCAGCTTGGGGCCCTCGGGCACTGAAGCTTTCTTT TRBV5-5 . TRBJ1-1 .
CASSQEASGGAGEQFF TGCGCCAGCAGCCAAGAAGCTAGCGGGGGGGCAGGAGAGCAGTTCTTC TRBV4-1 . TRBJ2-1 TRBD2
CAWSGGTGDYGYTF TGTGCCTGGAGTGGGGGGACAGGGGACTATGGCTACACCTTC TRBV30 once TRBJ1-2 TRBD1
CSASHDSNNEQFF TGCAGTGCTAGTCATGACAGCAACAATGAGCAGTTCTTC TRBV20-1 . TRBJ2-1 .
CSASRRNQPQHF TGCAGTGCTAGTCGTCGCAATCAGCCCCAGCATTTT TRBV20-1 . TRBJ1-5 .
CASSLASDEQFF TGTGCCAGCAGCTTGGCCTCGGATGAGCAGTTCTTC TRBV5-4 . TRBJ2-1 .
CASSIDLTGMSSYNEQFF TGTGCCAGTAGTATAGATCTGACAGGAATGAGCTCCTACAATGAGCAGTTCTTC TRBV19 . TRBJ2-1 .
CASSQSLATDTQYF TGCGCCAGCAGCCAAAGCCTAGCAACAGATACGCAGTATTTT TRBV4-1 . TRBJ2-3 .
CASSFQVDRAMNTEAFF TGTGCCAGCAGCTTCCAAGTCGACAGGGCAATGAACACTGAAGCTTTCTTT TRBV5-6 . TRBJ1-1 TRBD1
CASEGLDGYTF TGCGCCAGCGAAGGACTAGATGGCTACACCTTC TRBV10-2 . TRBJ1-2 .
CASKVERQRNTEAFF TGTGCCAGCAAGGTTGAAAGACAGAGGAACACTGAAGCTTTCTTT TRBV6-5 . TRBJ1-1 .